This TCR beta chain was captured in a study of cytomegalovirus exposure and HLA in healthy donors. Study summary: An analysis done earlier identified roughly 120 million unique TCR beta sequences from about 179 million T cells. The Caucasian-associated ancestry cluster contained about 80% of the approximately 400 genotyped donors. General study findings and limits: Many donors shared some public TCRs, even though most TCR sequences were rare.

This clone was observed once. Its antigen is still unknown. All donors participated as healthy donors of bone marrow. PCR employed 60 Vbeta and 13 Jbeta primers. The table came from immunoSEQ multiplex PCR; TCRdb's copy has only in-frame clones and leaves some out. The sample shows about 120,000 clones, about 79% of them seen only once. The V gene lost 1 base and the J gene lost 8 bases, with 18 bases spanning the gap. This CDR3 contains 16 residues. From germline, CDR1 is LGHNA and CDR2 YNFKEQ. The sequence was obtained from a woman between 50 and 59 years old in good health and CMV-seronegative. The J gene is TRBJ2-1, the V gene TRBV4-2; possibly TRBD2 for D (6 bases). Sequenced sample: PBMCs. The CDR3 protein is CASSQAFASEAHEQFF. The CDR3 DNA is TGTGCCAGCAGCCAAGCTTTCGCTAGCGAGGCCCATGAGCAGTTCTTC.